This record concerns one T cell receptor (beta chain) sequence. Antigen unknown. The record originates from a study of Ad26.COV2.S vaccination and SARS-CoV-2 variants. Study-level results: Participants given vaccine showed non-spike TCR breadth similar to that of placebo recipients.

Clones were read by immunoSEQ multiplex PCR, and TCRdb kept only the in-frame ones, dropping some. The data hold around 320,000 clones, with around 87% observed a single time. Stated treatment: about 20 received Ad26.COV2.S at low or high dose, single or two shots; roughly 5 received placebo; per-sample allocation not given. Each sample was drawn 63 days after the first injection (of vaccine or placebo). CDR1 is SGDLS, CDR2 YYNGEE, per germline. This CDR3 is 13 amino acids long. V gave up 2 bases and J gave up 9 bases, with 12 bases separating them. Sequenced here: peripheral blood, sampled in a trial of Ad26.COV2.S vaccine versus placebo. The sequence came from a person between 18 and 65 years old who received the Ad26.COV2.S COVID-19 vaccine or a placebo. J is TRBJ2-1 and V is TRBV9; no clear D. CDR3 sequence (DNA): TGTGCCAGCAGCGTGTTGATCGGAAGTGAGCAGTTCTTC. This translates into CASSVLIGSEQFF.